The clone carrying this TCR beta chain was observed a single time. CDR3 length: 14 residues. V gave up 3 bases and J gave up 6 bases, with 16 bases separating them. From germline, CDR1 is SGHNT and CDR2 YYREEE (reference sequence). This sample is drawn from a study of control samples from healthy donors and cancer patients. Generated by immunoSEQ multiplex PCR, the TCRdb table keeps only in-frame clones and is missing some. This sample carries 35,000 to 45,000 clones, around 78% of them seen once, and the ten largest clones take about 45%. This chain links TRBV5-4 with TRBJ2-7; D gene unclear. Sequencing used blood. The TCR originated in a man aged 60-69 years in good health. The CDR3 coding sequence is TGTGCCAGCAGCTCGTGGACCGCTTCCAGCGAGCAGTACTTC. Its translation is CASSSWTASSEQYF.